This TCR beta chain was retrieved from a study of blood T cell repertoires in COVID-19. CDR3 length: 17 residues. Trimming stripped 3 bases from V and 0 bases from J, with 16 bases between. Germline assignment: CDR1 SGDLS and CDR2 YYNGEE. The table came from immunoSEQ multiplex PCR; TCRdb's copy has only in-frame clones and leaves some out. Altogether 150,000 to 200,000 clones are present, 80% to 85% being singletons, with the ten largest covering 10% to 15%. Participants, 18 to 89 years old, spanned fewer than 25 US areas. Sequencing was done on a sample of PBMCs or T cells enriched from blood (not recorded which). V usage is TRBV9 and J usage is TRBJ2-1; weak D call: TRBD2 (5 bases). The TCR comes from a woman aged 55-75 years who had recovered from COVID-19. In DNA, the CDR3 is TGTGCCAGCAGCGGTAGTAGAAGCGGACTCTCCTACAATGAGCAGTTCTTC. It translates to CASSGSRSGLSYNEQFF.